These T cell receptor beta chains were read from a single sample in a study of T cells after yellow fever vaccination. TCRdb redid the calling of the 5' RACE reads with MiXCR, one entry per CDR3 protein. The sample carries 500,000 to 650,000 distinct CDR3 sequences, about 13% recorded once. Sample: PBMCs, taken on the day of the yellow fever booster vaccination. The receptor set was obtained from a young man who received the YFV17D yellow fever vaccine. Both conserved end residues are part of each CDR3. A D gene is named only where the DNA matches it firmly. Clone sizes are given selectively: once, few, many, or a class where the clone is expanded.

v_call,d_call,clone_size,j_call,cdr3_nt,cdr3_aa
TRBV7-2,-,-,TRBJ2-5,TGTGCCAGCAGCTCTTACGGGCCTGGAGAGACCCAGTACTTC,CASSSYGPGETQYF
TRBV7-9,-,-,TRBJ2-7,TGTGCCAGCAGCTCAGCCTTAGTGCCCGAGCAGTACTTC,CASSSALVPEQYF
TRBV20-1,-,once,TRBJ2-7,TGCAGTGCTAGGGGCGACAGGGTGAGGGGAGGCTACGAGCAGTACTTC,CSARGDRVRGGYEQYF
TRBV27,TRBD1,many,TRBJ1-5,TGTGCCAGCAGGCGGACAGGGGACAATCAGCCCCAGCATTTT,CASRRTGDNQPQHF
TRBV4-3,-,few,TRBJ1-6,TGCGCCAGCAGCCAAGCTAAGAGCTCCTATAATTCACCCCTCCACTTT,CASSQAKSSYNSPLHF
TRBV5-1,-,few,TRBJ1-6,TGCGCCAGCAGCTCCGACAGTCTTGATGCCCCCCTCCACTTT,CASSSDSLDAPLHF
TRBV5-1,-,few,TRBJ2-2,TGCGCCAGCAGCTTGACAGGGCTAGTCACCGGGGAGCTGTTTTTT,CASSLTGLVTGELFF
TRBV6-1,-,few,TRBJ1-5,TGTGCCAGCAGTCCCTACCTTGGCAATCAGCCCCAGCATTTT,CASSPYLGNQPQHF
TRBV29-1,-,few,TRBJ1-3,TGCAGCGCCCGGACTGGCTCTGGAAACACCACATATTTT,CSARTGSGNTTYF
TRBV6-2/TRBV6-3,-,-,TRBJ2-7,TGTGCCAGCAGTGCCCCGACTCAATCCTACGAGCAGTACTTC,CASSAPTQSYEQYF
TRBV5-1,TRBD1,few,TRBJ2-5,TGCGCCAGCAGCCCTGGGACAGGCGAACAAGAGACCCAGTACTTC,CASSPGTGEQETQYF
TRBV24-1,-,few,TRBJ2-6,TGTGCCACCAGTACAGCTTCTGGGGCCAACGTCCTGACTTTC,CATSTASGANVLTF
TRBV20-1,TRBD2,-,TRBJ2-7,TGCAGTGCTAAGGTAGCGGGACCCTACTGGGAGCAGTACTTC,CSAKVAGPYWEQYF
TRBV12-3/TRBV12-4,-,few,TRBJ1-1,TGTGCCAGCACCCCTGTCCGAGGGGGGACTGAAGCTTTCTTT,CASTPVRGGTEAFF
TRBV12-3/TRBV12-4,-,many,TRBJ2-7,TGTGCCAGCCAATCTAGACAGGCGGGGGCCTACGAGCAGTACTTC,CASQSRQAGAYEQYF
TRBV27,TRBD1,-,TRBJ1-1,TGTGCCAGCAGGAGAGGGGGCGATTTTGAAGCTTTCTTT,CASRRGGDFEAFF
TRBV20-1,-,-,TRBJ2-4,TGCAGTGCTAGTAGTCGGGGAAACATTCAGTACTTC,CSASSRGNIQYF
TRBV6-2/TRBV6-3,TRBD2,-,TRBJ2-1,TGTGCCAGCGGGGGGACTAGCGGGAGTTTTAATGAGCAGTTCTTC,CASGGTSGSFNEQFF
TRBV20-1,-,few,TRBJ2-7,TGCAGTGCTAGATCAGGGGACCTCTACGAGCAGTACTTC,CSARSGDLYEQYF
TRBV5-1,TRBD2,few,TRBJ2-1,TGCGCCAGCAGCTTGGAGCCTAGCGGGAGGGCCCCATACAATGAGCAGTTCTTC,CASSLEPSGRAPYNEQFF
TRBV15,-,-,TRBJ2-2,TGTGCCACCAGTAAGAGGGTTTCCGGGGAGCTGTTTTTT,CATSKRVSGELFF
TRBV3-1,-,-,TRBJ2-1,TGTGCCTGCAGCAAGCCTCTCCGGCGGACACAAAATGACAATGAGCAGTTCTTC,CACSKPLRRTQNDNEQFF
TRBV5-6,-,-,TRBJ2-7,TGTGCCAGCAGCTTGGGGAATCCGAAGTACGAGCAGTACTTC,CASSLGNPKYEQYF
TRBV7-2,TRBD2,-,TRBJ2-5,TGTGCCAGCAGCAGATTAGCGGGGTGGGAAGAGACCCAGTACTTC,CASSRLAGWEETQYF
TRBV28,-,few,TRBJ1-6,TGTGCCAGCAGCTCACCCCTCCACTTT,CASSSPLHF
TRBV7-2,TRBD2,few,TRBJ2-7,TGTGCCAGCAGCTTAGATCGGCGGGAGGGCCCCTACGAGCAGTACTTC,CASSLDRREGPYEQYF
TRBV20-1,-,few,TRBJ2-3,TGCAGTGCTATACCCGGCGGGGGCCCAGATACGCAGTATTTT,CSAIPGGGPDTQYF
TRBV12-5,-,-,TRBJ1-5,TGTGCTAGTGGTTTGGACTATAATCAGCCCCAGCATTTT,CASGLDYNQPQHF
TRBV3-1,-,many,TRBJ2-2,TGTGCCAGCAGCCAAGAAACCGGGACCGGGGAGCTGTTTTTT,CASSQETGTGELFF
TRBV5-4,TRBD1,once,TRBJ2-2,TGTGCCAGCAGTTCTGACCCCGGGACAGCGAACACCGGGGAGCTGTTTTTT,CASSSDPGTANTGELFF
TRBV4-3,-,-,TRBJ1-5,TGCGCCAGCAGCAGCCGGTTGGGGGAACAGCCCCAGCATTTT,CASSSRLGEQPQHF